This T cell receptor (beta chain) came from a study of T cell repertoires in cytomegalovirus infection. TCRdb called the reads again in MiXCR, with one record for every CDR3 protein. The table has hundreds of thousands of distinct CDR3 sequences, about 44% seen once. A note on this clonotype: Its antigen is still unknown.

Study findings and constraints: CMV-specific TCR beta clonotypes restricted by HLA-C dominated the ex vivo response. The cumulative frequency of public TCR beta families distinguished individuals who carried CMV together with the relevant HLA.

This clonotype originated in a human donor in good health (CMV status not recorded). Some clones in this sample may be carry-over from other donors' samples. The sequenced sample was cultured PBMCs, obtained from culture after CMV antigen stimulation.

The CDR3 here is CASSPLAGVTTETQYF. The CDR3 DNA follows: TGTGCCAGCTCACCCCTAGCGGGAGTCACGACAGAGACCCAGTACTTC. V gene TRBV18 combines with J gene TRBJ2-5; 10 positions match TRBD2. Germline CDR1 reads KGHSH; CDR2 reads LQKENI. The CDR3 length is 16 residues. The J segment lost 4 bases and the V segment lost 3 bases, leaving 8 bases of the junction unmatched. Full variable domain (rest looked up from reference TRBV18 and TRBJ2-5): NAGVMQNPRHLVRRRGQEARLRCSPMKGHSHVYWYRQLPEEGLKFMVYLQKENIIDESGMPKERFSAEFPKEGPSILRIQQVVRGDSAAYFCASSPLAGVTTETQYFGPGTRLLVL.